This TCR beta chain was obtained from a study of blood T cell repertoires in COVID-19 (dated by TCRdb to 2019 to 2021). Describing the broader study: Samples from collaborators originated in the United States, Italy and Spain and spanned both the acute and convalescent phases of COVID-19. The prospective study material was composed of cDNA or gDNA derived from T cells, B-cell-depleted T cells, or PBMCs. Deeply sampled blood TCRbeta repertoires from subjects exposed to, actively infected with, or recovered from COVID-19 were included in the dataset. The repertoires were released in a freely available public database intended as a resource for research on the immune response to SARS-CoV-2. The samples were drawn from two sources: the first 160 participants of the ongoing ImmuneRACE study, and approximately 1,300 subjects contributed by 6 global collaborators. The sample metadata nearly always contained a de-identified subject ID, COVID-19 status, age in years and sex. Where available, HLA class I and class II types were taken from metadata supplied by the sample provider and were not determined by assay-based typing.

To note about this clone: Its antigen is unknown. Nothing much larger sits one base from this clone, and base qualities are not available.

TCRbeta CDR3 regions were amplified from genomic DNA by means of the immunoSEQ Assay, a bias-controlled multiplex PCR. The authors processed their data as follows. Nucleated cell counts per sample were estimated from amplification of reference gene primers within the assay. To quantify the absolute abundance of each unique TCRbeta CDR3 rearrangement, sequence reads were collapsed and filtered. For each sample, productive Simpson clonality was calculated as the square root of Simpson's diversity index over productive rearrangements. The immuneACCESS repertoire file appears here via TCRdb, limited to in-frame rearrangements. These files lack a portion of the clones; in checked studies, under half of the deficit traces to unresolved V genes, and the cause of the others is not known. D and trimming were read from the DNA, whereas the V and J calls and clone size are those reported in that table. The sample table contains just over 300,000 clones; only one count was recorded for about 91% of them. The top ten constitute approximately 9.8% of the sample.

In the prospective study, participants were about 18 to 89 years old, resided in about two dozen geographic areas of the United States, and were enrolled through a virtual design. In the prospective study, cohorts were assigned on the basis of participant-reported clinical history obtained from a screening survey and a study questionnaire. Recovered participants in ImmuneRACE Cohort 3 were defined by two consecutive negative NP/OP PCR tests, clearance by a healthcare professional, or resolution of symptoms. In the prospective study, whole blood, serum and a nasopharyngeal or oropharyngeal swab were collected from each participant by mobile phlebotomists. Participants in the prospective study had the option to provide additional blood draws and questionnaires over a roughly 2-month period. Prospective study blood samples were shipped either frozen or at room temperature before DNA extraction. Broader findings and caveats from the paper: Clinical and demographic metadata were provided uncurated, with the amount varying by source and participant.

This TCR derives from a woman aged 40 to 50 who had recovered from COVID-19. The sequencing sample was made of PBMCs or T cells enriched from blood (not recorded which).

The DNA reads TGTGCCAGCAGTACCCCCCCGGGGGAGCAGTACTTC. Protein translation: CASSTPPGEQYF. The chain uses TRBV12-3 or TRBV12-4 and TRBJ2-7, and the D gene may be TRBD2, 5 bases matching. The CDR3 runs 12 residues from the cysteine to the phenylalanine. Of the read, only the CDR3 DNA is kept; its 36 bases are in frame from base 1. V is clipped by 5 bases and J by 7 bases, and the sequence between their germline boundaries is 12 bases long.